This entry describes one TCR beta chain. TCRdb passed the RT-PCR reads through MiXCR, listing each CDR3 protein once. The sample lists more than 600,000 distinct CDR3 sequences, 14% seen once, with about 3.6% in the top ten. Trimming shortened V by 1 base and J by 4 bases, and 10 bases separated the two germline ends. The V gene's germline CDR1 is SEHNR and CDR2 FQNEAQ (reference sequence). This CDR3 is built from 15 residues. This sequence was found in a female donor in good health, serving as a healthy control. The chain has TRBV7-9 and TRBJ1-4, with D unresolved. Sequencing was carried out using memory CD4+ T cells from blood. CDR3 loop: CASSLVAAGNEKLFF. CDR3 sequence (DNA): TGTGCCAGCAGCTTAGTGGCAGCCGGTAATGAAAAACTGTTTTTT.